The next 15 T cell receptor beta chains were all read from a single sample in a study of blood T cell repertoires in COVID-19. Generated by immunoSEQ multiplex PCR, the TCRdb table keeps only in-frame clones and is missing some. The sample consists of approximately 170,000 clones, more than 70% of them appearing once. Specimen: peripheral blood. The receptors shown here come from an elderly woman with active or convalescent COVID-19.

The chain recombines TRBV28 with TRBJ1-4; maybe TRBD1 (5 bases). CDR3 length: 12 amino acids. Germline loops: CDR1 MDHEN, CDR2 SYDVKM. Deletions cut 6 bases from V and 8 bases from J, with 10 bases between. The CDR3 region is CASSQGGEKLFF. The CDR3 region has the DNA TGTGCCAGCAGCCAGGGAGGGGAAAAACTGTTTTTT.

The CDR3 loop is CASSLGGTGRETQYF. For the CDR3, the DNA is TGTGCCAGCAGCTTAGGCGGGACAGGGCGAGAGACCCAGTACTTC. The V and J genes are TRBV7-9 and TRBJ2-5; TRBD1 matches 9 bases. Germline CDR1 is SEHNR and CDR2 is FQNEAQ (reference sequence). The CDR3 totals 15 residues. V shed 1 base and J 4 bases; nucleotides not matched to a gene: 4.

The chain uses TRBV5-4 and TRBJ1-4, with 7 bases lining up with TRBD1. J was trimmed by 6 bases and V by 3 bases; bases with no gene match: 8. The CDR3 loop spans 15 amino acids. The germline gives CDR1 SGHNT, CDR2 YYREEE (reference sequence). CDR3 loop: CASSSPGQPYEKLFF. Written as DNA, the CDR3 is TGTGCCAGCAGCTCCCCGGGACAGCCCTATGAAAAACTGTTTTTT.

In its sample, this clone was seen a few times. CDR3 amino acids: CASTPLYRDTAAAFF. The DNA of the CDR3 is TGTGCCAGTACCCCCCTCTATCGGGACACCGCCGCGGCTTTCTTT. The chain recombines TRBV19 with TRBJ1-1, with D tentatively TRBD1 (6 bases). The CDR3 has 15 amino acids. Trimming left V 7 bases short and J 11 bases short, with 26 bases between. Germline CDR1 and CDR2: LNHDA and SQIVND (reference sequence).

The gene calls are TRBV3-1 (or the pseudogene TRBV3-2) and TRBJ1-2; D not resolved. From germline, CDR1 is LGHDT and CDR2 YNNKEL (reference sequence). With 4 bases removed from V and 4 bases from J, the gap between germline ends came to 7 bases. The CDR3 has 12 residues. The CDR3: CASSLASYGYTF. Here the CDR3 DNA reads TGTGCCAGCAGCCTGGCAAGCTATGGCTACACCTTC.

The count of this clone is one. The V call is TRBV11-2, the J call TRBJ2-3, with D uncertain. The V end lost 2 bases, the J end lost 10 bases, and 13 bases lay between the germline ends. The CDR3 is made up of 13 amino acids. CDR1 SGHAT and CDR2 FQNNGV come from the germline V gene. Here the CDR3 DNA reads TGTGCCAGCAGCTTAATCTCCCGTCGGGCGCAGTATTTT. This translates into CASSLISRRAQYF.

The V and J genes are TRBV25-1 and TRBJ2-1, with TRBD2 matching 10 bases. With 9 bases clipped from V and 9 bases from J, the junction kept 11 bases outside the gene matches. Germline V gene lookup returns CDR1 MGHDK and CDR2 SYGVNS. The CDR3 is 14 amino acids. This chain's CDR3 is CASIGLAEGSEQFF. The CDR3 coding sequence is TGTGCCAGTATAGGACTAGCGGAGGGCAGTGAGCAGTTCTTC. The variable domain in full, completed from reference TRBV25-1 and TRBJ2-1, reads EADIYQTPRYLVIGTGKKITLECSQTMGHDKMYWYQQDPGMELHLIHYSYGVNSTEKGDLSSESTVSRIRTEHFPLTLESARPSHTSQYLCASIGLAEGSEQFFGPGTRLTVL.

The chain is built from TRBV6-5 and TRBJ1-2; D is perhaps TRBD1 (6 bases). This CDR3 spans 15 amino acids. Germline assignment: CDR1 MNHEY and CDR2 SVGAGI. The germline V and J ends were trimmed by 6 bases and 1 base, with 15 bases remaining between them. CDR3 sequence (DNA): TGTGCCAGCAGCCGCGGACAGTATTTTAACTATGGCTACACCTTC. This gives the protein CASSRGQYFNYGYTF.

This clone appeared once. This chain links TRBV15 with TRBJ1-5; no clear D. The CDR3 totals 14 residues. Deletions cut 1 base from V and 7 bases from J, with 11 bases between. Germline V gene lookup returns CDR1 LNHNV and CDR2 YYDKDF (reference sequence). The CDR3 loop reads CATSRVGRGQPQHF. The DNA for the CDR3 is TGTGCCACCAGCAGAGTTGGCAGAGGGCAGCCCCAGCATTTT.

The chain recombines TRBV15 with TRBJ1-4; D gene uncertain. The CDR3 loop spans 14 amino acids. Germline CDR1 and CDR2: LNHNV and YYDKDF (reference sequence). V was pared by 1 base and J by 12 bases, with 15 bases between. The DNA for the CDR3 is TGTGCCACCAGCAGAGTGGTGGGAGGTGGGGAACTGTTTTTT. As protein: CATSRVVGGGELFF.

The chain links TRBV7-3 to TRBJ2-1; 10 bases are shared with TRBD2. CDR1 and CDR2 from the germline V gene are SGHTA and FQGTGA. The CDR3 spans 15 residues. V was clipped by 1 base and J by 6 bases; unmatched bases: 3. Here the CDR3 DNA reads TGTGCCAGCAGCTTAAGTCTAGCGGGAGTCAATGAGCAGTTCTTC. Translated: CASSLSLAGVNEQFF.

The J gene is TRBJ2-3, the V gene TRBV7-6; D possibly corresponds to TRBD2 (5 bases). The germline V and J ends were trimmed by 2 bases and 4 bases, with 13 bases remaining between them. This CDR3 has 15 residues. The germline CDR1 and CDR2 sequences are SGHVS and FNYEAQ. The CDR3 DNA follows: TGTGCCAGCAGCTTAACCCCAGCGGTCCCAGATACGCAGTATTTT. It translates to CASSLTPAVPDTQYF.

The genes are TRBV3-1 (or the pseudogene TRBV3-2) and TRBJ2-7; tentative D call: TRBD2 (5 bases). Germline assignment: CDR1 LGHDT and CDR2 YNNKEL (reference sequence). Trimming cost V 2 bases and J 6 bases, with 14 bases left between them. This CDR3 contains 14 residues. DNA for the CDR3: TGTGCCAGCAGCCAACTAGCTACCAGTGGCGAGCAGTACTTC. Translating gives CASSQLATSGEQYF.

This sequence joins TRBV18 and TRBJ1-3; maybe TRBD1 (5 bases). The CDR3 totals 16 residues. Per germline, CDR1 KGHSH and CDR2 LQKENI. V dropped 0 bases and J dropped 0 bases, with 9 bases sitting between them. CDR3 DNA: TGTGCCAGCTCACCACCGTCCAGGGTCTCTGGAAACACCATATATTTT. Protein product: CASSPPSRVSGNTIYF. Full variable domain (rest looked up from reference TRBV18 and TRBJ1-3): NAGVMQNPRHLVRRRGQEARLRCSPMKGHSHVYWYRQLPEEGLKFMVYLQKENIIDESGMPKERFSAEFPKEGPSILRIQQVVRGDSAAYFCASSPPSRVSGNTIYFGEGSWLTVV.

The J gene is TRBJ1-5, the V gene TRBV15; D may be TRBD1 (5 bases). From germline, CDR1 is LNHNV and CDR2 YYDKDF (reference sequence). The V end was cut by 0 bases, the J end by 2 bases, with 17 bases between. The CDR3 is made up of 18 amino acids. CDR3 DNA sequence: TGTGCCACCAGCAGAGATCGCCCCCCCCGCAGGGGCAATCAGCCCCAGCATTTT. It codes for CATSRDRPPRRGNQPQHF.